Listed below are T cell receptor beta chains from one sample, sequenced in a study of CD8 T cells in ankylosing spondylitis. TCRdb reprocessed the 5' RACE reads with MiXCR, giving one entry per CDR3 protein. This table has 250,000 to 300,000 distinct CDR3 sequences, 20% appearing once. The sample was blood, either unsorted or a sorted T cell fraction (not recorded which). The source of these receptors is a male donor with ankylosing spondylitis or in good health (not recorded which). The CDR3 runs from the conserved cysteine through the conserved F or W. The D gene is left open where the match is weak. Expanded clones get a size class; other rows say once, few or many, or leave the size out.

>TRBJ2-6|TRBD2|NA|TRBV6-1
CASTGGLSRSGANVLTF
TGTGCCAGCACGGGGGGGCTTAGTCGGTCTGGGGCCAACGTCCTGACTTTC
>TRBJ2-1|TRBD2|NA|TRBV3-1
CASSHTGTSGRWSYNEQFF
TGTGCCAGCAGCCATACCGGGACTAGCGGGAGGTGGTCCTACAATGAGCAGTTCTTC
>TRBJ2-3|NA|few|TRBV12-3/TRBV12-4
CASRGQGSEGPQYF
TGTGCCAGCAGGGGGCAGGGGAGTGAGGGGCCGCAGTATTTT
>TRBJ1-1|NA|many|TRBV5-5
CASSLDSFWEAEAFF
TGTGCCAGCAGCTTGGACAGTTTTTGGGAAGCTGAAGCTTTCTTT
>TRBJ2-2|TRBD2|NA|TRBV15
CATSRELSGRTGELFF
TGTGCCACCAGCAGAGAACTTAGCGGGAGGACCGGGGAGCTGTTTTTT
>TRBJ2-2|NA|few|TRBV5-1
CASSLGTVNTGELFF
TGCGCCAGCAGCTTGGGGACAGTGAACACCGGGGAGCTGTTTTTT
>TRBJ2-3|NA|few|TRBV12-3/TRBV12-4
CASSTALMIDTQYF
TGTGCCAGCAGTACCGCCCTCATGATAGATACGCAGTATTTT
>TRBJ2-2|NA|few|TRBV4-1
CASSQDGRQPTGELFF
TGCGCCAGCAGCCAAGATGGGAGACAACCTACCGGGGAGCTGTTTTTT
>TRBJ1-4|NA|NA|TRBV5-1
CASSLGTENEKLFF
TGCGCCAGCAGCTTGGGGACAGAGAATGAAAAACTGTTTTTT
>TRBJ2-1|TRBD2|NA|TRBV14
CASRMSGSYNNEQFF
TGTGCCAGCAGGATGAGCGGGAGCTACAACAATGAGCAGTTCTTC
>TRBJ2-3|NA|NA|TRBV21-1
CASSSREGPDTQYF
TGTGCCAGCAGCTCGCGGGAGGGCCCAGATACGCAGTATTTT
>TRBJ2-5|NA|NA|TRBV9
CASSVEASQETQYF
TGTGCCAGCAGCGTAGAAGCATCTCAAGAGACCCAGTACTTC
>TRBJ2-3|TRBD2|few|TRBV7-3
CASSLPGRGSTQYF
TGTGCCAGCAGCCTCCCGGGACGCGGGAGTACGCAGTATTTT
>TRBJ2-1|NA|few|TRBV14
CASSQEGYRRHNEQFF
TGTGCCAGCAGCCAAGAGGGGTATAGGCGGCACAATGAGCAGTTCTTC
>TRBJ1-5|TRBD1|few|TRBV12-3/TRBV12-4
CASSVGDRDNQPQHF
TGTGCCAGCAGTGTGGGGGACAGGGACAATCAGCCCCAGCATTTT
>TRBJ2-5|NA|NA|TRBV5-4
CASRGGGLQETQYF
TGTGCCAGCAGGGGGGGGGGCCTCCAAGAGACCCAGTACTTC
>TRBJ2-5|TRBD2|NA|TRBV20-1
CSAGTSGDPKETQYF
TGCAGTGCCGGGACTAGCGGGGACCCAAAAGAGACCCAGTACTTC
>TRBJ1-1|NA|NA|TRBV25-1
CASSEFVLGSEAFF
TGTGCCAGCAGTGAATTTGTCCTGGGCTCTGAAGCTTTCTTT
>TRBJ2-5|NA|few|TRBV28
CASRRTDQETQYF
TGTGCCAGCAGGCGGACAGACCAAGAGACCCAGTACTTC
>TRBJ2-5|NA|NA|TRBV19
CASSRSWVETQYF
TGTGCCAGTAGTAGGAGCTGGGTAGAGACCCAGTACTTC
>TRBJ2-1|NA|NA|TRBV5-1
CASSLVRGRGNEQFF
TGCGCCAGCAGCTTGGTCAGGGGAAGGGGCAATGAGCAGTTCTTC
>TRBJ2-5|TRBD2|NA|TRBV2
CASSDPGLAVETQYF
TGTGCCAGCAGCGACCCGGGACTAGCGGTGGAGACCCAGTACTTC
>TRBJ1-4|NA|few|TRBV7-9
CASSSRKEKLFF
TGTGCCAGCAGCTCTAGGAAGGAAAAACTGTTTTTT
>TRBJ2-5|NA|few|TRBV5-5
CASSEGLGRQETQYF
TGTGCCAGCAGCGAAGGCTTGGGGAGACAAGAGACCCAGTACTTC
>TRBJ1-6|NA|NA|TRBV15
CATSRDGPLLDSPLHF
TGTGCCACCAGCAGGGACGGACCACTCCTGGATTCACCCCTCCACTTT
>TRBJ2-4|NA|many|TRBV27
CASSQGGAKNIQYF
TGTGCCAGCAGCCAGGGGGGTGCCAAAAACATTCAGTACTTC
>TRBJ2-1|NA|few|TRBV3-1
CASSQGGKEQFF
TGTGCCAGCAGCCAAGGCGGAAAAGAGCAGTTCTTC
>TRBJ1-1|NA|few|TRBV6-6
CASSYLGNTEAFF
TGTGCCAGCAGTTACCTGGGAAACACTGAAGCTTTCTTT
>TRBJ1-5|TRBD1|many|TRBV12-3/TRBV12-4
CASSPDRGQPQHF
TGTGCCAGCAGTCCTGACAGGGGCCAGCCCCAGCATTTT
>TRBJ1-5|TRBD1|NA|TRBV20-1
CSARADRDNQPQHF
TGCAGTGCTAGGGCCGACAGGGACAATCAGCCCCAGCATTTT
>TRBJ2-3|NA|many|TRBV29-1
CSVDRLDTQYF
TGCAGCGTTGACCGTTTAGATACGCAGTATTTT
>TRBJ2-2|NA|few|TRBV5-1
CASSLRQVDTGELFF
TGCGCCAGCAGCTTGAGACAGGTCGACACCGGGGAGCTGTTTTTT
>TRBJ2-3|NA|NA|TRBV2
CASSETTGRFTQYF
TGTGCCAGCAGTGAGACGACAGGTCGATTTACGCAGTATTTT
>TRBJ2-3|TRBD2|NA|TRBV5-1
CASSLGPLLAGGTDTQYF
TGCGCCAGCAGCTTGGGCCCTCTACTAGCGGGGGGGACAGATACGCAGTATTTT
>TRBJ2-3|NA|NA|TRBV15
CATSRDNGLGSTDTQYF
TGTGCCACCAGCAGAGATAACGGGCTAGGTAGCACAGATACGCAGTATTTT
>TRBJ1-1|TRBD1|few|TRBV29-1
CSVEEEGADTEAFF
TGCAGCGTTGAAGAGGAGGGGGCGGACACTGAAGCTTTCTTT
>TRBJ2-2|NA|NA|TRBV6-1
CASSVVQANTGELFF
TGTGCCAGCAGTGTAGTACAGGCGAACACCGGGGAGCTGTTTTTT